The 25 T cell receptor beta chains reported below all come from one sample, sequenced in a study of beta chain features in type 1 diabetes. The entirety of the isolated RNA underwent reverse transcription, so expressed TCRB transcripts were sequenced. The repertoire was sequenced with immunoSEQ multiplex PCR; TCRdb's copy has only in-frame clones and lacks some. The sample lists 350,000 to 450,000 clones; 14% were seen once. Material for sequencing was naive CD4+ T cells from blood. These receptors all come from a man in his thirties or forties in good health.

This chain connects TRBV29-1 to TRBJ2-5; 8 bases fit TRBD1. The DNA end favors TRBJ2-7, so the J call may be wrong. Germline values: CDR1 SQVTM, CDR2 ANQGSEA. This CDR3 has 12 amino acids. The CDR3 is CSVRTGTHEQYF. The CDR3 bases are TGCAGCGTACGGACAGGGACCCACGAGCAGTACTTC.

A few counts support this clone. The V call is TRBV11-2, the J call TRBJ1-2; D is possibly TRBD1 (5 bases). CDR1 and CDR2 from the germline V gene are SGHAT and FQNNGV. Trimming took off 5 bases at V and 7 bases at J, with 11 bases between the two ends. The length of the CDR3 is 12 residues. CDR3 region: CASSPGRRGYTF. The CDR3 coding sequence is TGTGCCAGCAGCCCGGGGCGTCGTGGCTACACCTTC. Using reference TRBV11-2 and TRBJ1-2 for the parts outside the CDR3, the full variable domain is EAGVAQSPRYKIIEKRQSVAFWCNPISGHATLYWYQQILGQGPKLLIQFQNNGVVDDSQLPKDRFSAERLKGVDSTLKIQPAKLEDSAVYLCASSPGRRGYTFGSGTRLTVV.

As to this clone: One end of the junction fails to match germline, which may point to a read error. The chain uses TRBV6-1 and TRBJ2-5, with 8 positions matching TRBD1. In germline, CDR1 is MNHNS, CDR2 SASEGT. CDR3 length: 16 amino acids. CDR3 residues: CASSQALRGRGETQYF. For the CDR3, the DNA is TGTGCCAGCAGTCAAGCCCTCAGGGGGCGCGGGGAGACCCAGTACTTC.

This clone was counted only a few times. J is TRBJ2-5 and V is TRBV25-1; D is unclear. V lost 5 bases and J lost 1, with 8 bases in between. This CDR3 has 13 residues. CDR1 MGHDK and CDR2 SYGVNS come from the germline V gene. The CDR3 is CASSRLSQETQYF. Here the CDR3 DNA reads TGTGCCAGCAGTCGGCTATCCCAAGAGACCCAGTACTTC.

The chain employs TRBV4-3 and TRBJ2-5; D perhaps matches TRBD2 (7 bases). CDR3 length equals 15 residues. The ends were cut back, 5 bases at V and 2 bases at J, with 15 bases in the middle. Germline CDR1 and CDR2: LGHNA and YSLEER. The CDR3 region is CASSYGGGGQETQYF. CDR3 nucleotide sequence: TGCGCCAGCAGCTACGGGGGAGGGGGACAAGAGACCCAGTACTTC.

The chain uses TRBV30 and TRBJ1-1; unclear D gene. Germline values: CDR1 GTSNPN, CDR2 SVGIG (reference sequence). The germline V and J ends were trimmed by 0 bases and 0 bases, with 14 bases remaining between them. The CDR3 loop spans 16 amino acids. The DNA of the CDR3 is TGTGCCTGGAGTGTACCCCGGCGACCCTTGAACACTGAAGCTTTCTTT. It translates to CAWSVPRRPLNTEAFF.

This chain joins TRBV5-1 and TRBJ2-1, with 7 bases matching TRBD2. The CDR3 runs to 15 residues. Germline V gene sequence: CDR1 SGHRS, CDR2 YFSETQ. V shed 4 bases, J shed 5 bases, and the junction held 9 bases outside the gene matches. CDR3 nucleotides: TGCGCCAGCAGCGTCGCCGGGACTAAGAACAATGAGCAGTTCTTC. It yields the protein CASSVAGTKNNEQFF.

This chain joins TRBV7-8 and TRBJ2-7; 7 bases are a match to TRBD1. Germline CDR1 and CDR2: SGHVS and FQNEAQ. Unmatched junction bases numbered 2, after V lost 5 bases and J lost 1 base. The CDR3 is 13 amino acids. CDR3 DNA: TGTGCCAGCAGCCGGGACAGTTCCTACGAGCAGTACTTC. The encoded protein is CASSRDSSYEQYF.

This clone was detected only a few times. A junction end diverges from the germline sequence, so it may reflect a read error. V usage is TRBV18 and J usage is TRBJ2-5, with D possibly called TRBD1 or TRBD2 (6 bases each). CDR1 KGHSH and CDR2 LQKENI come from the germline V gene. The CDR3 is 15 residues long. The CDR3 is CASSPQGGVWGTQYF. CDR3 sequence (DNA): TGTGCCAGCTCTCCACAGGGAGGAGTCTGGGGGACCCAGTACTTC.

This clone has only a few counts. The J gene is TRBJ1-5, the V gene TRBV29-1, with a tentative D call TRBD1 (5 bases). Looked up from germline, CDR1 is SQVTM and CDR2 is ANQGSEA. V lost 1 base and J lost 3, with 7 bases in between. This CDR3 has 13 amino acids. The CDR3 sequence: CSVEGGVNQPQHF. For the CDR3, the DNA is TGCAGCGTTGAAGGGGGGGTCAATCAGCCCCAGCATTTT.

This clone was seen a handful of times. V and J are TRBV9 and TRBJ2-1; a weak D match, TRBD2 (5 bases). Germline values: CDR1 SGDLS, CDR2 YYNGEE. The CDR3 extends over 15 amino acids. V was cut by 1 base and J by 0 bases, with 8 bases left in between. The CDR3 is CASSVFGSSYNEQFF. In DNA form, the CDR3 reads TGTGCCAGCAGCGTATTTGGGAGCTCCTACAATGAGCAGTTCTTC.

CDR3 loop: CASSFLSSGGRQETQYF. As DNA, the CDR3 is TGTGCCAGCAGCTTCCTCTCTAGCGGGGGGCGACAAGAGACCCAGTACTTC. The chain employs TRBV7-6 and TRBJ2-5; 11 positions match TRBD2. V gave up 3 bases and J gave up 2 bases; unmatched junction bases: 8. Germline lookup yields CDR1 SGHVS and CDR2 FNYEAQ. This CDR3 has 17 residues.

The chain carries TRBV7-2 and TRBJ2-5; D is undetermined. The germline V gene encodes CDR1 SGHTA and CDR2 FQGNSA. V lost 4 bases, J lost 3 bases, and 9 bases lay in between. The CDR3 loop spans 13 amino acids. The CDR3 DNA is TGTGCCAGCAGCTCTCGCGGCAAAGAGACCCAGTACTTC. As protein: CASSSRGKETQYF.

A word on this clone: The sample has other DNA sequences that encode this CDR3 too. The chain combines TRBV10-3 with TRBJ2-3; no clear D. The V gene lost 0 bases and the J gene lost 6 bases, with 4 bases spanning the gap. The CDR3 spans 12 residues. The germline V gene has CDR1 ENHRY and CDR2 SYGVKD. The CDR3 loop reads CAISESADTQYF. The CDR3 coding sequence is TGTGCCATCAGTGAGTCGGCCGATACGCAGTATTTT.

The chain employs TRBV9 and TRBJ2-1; D is possibly TRBD2 (6 bases). Germline assignment: CDR1 SGDLS and CDR2 YYNGEE. This CDR3 has 14 amino acids. The ends were cut back, 3 bases at V and 5 bases at J, with 12 bases in the middle. CDR3: CASSAHGGDNEQFF. CDR3 sequence (DNA): TGTGCCAGCAGCGCTCATGGAGGGGACAATGAGCAGTTCTTC.

This clone has just a few counts. The V call is TRBV23-1, the J call TRBJ2-7, with D unresolved. TRBV23-1 is an ORF, with its function uncertain. The CDR3 has 14 residues. V was shortened by 3 bases and J by 4 bases, with 13 bases between the two germline ends. The CDR3 DNA reads TGCGCCAGCAGTCAGGCTAGGGCAGGATACGAGCAGTACGTC. Translated: CASSQARAGYEQYV.

This clone was counted between two and nine times. The CDR3 DNA sequence: TGTGCCAGCAGCTTAGAAGTTAAGGGGAGGTCCTACAATGAGCAGTTCTTC. It codes for CASSLEVKGRSYNEQFF. The chain employs TRBV11-2 and TRBJ2-1, with D tentatively TRBD2 (6 bases). The V gene's germline CDR1 is SGHAT and CDR2 FQNNGV. V was cut by 0 bases and J by 1 base, with 13 bases left in between. This CDR3 has 17 residues.

The chain carries TRBV7-2 and TRBJ1-6; 7 bases are a match to TRBD1. V gave up 2 bases and J gave up 0 bases; unmatched junction bases: 7. The V gene's germline CDR1 is SGHTA and CDR2 FQGNSA. This CDR3 is 18 amino acids long. In DNA, the CDR3 is TGTGCCAGCAGCTTATTTGCCGGGACAGCCTCCTATAATTCACCCCTCCACTTT. Protein sequence: CASSLFAGTASYNSPLHF.

This sequence joins TRBV30 and TRBJ1-2, with TRBD1 identical over 7 bases. The trim removed 1 base at V and 4 bases at J, leaving 12 bases unmatched. Germline V lookup: CDR1 GTSNPN, CDR2 SVGIG (reference sequence). The CDR3 consists of 16 residues. For the CDR3, the DNA is TGTGCCTGGAGTGGACCGGGACAGCCCAAGGTCTATGGCTACACCTTC. This sequence encodes CAWSGPGQPKVYGYTF.

The V call is TRBV5-1, the J call TRBJ1-1, with D perhaps TRBD1 (6 bases). V dropped 4 bases and J dropped 4 bases, with 11 bases sitting between them. The CDR3 contains 13 residues. Germline V lookup: CDR1 SGHRS, CDR2 YFSETQ. The CDR3 protein is CASSRGPGTEAFF. For the CDR3, the DNA is TGCGCCAGCAGCCGGGGGCCAGGCACTGAAGCTTTCTTT.

The table lists this clone with a few counts. This chain connects TRBV11-2 to TRBJ2-5; 12 nucleotides match TRBD2. In germline, CDR1 is SGHAT, CDR2 FQNNGV. Trimming cost V 3 bases and J 5 bases; bases outside gene matches: 10. The CDR3 has 17 amino acids. The CDR3 DNA reads TGTGCCAGCAGCTTCTTGGGTACTAGCGGGGGGTCTGAGACCCAGTACTTC. Translating it yields CASSFLGTSGGSETQYF.

Concerning this clone: A read error may account for a junction end that differs from germline. V usage is TRBV7-9 and J usage is TRBJ1-4; 8 nucleotides line up with TRBD1. The V gene's germline CDR1 is SEHNR and CDR2 FQNEAQ (reference sequence). The CDR3 has 14 residues. CDR3: CASSLGQGREKLFF. The DNA for the CDR3 is TGTGCCAGCAGTTTAGGACAGGGACGTGAAAAACTGTTTTTT.

CDR3 DNA sequence: TGTGCCAGCATCCTCACCGGGACAGCCAACTATGGCTACACCTTC. This sequence encodes CASILTGTANYGYTF. The chain links TRBV7-9 to TRBJ1-2; 7 bases are a match to TRBD1. CDR1 is SEHNR and CDR2 is FQNEAQ in the germline V gene (reference sequence). CDR3 length: 15 residues. V dropped 7 bases and J dropped 2; count of bases not matched to a gene: 10. Full variable domain (outside the CDR3, taken from reference TRBV7-9 and TRBJ1-2): DTGVSQNPRHKITKRGQNVTFRCDPISEHNRLYWYRQTLGQGPEFLTYFQNEAQLEKSRLLSDRFSAERPKGSFSTLEIQRTEQGDSAMYLCASILTGTANYGYTFGSGTRLTVV.

The sample holds a few counts of this clone. The chain employs TRBV2 and TRBJ2-7; D gene ambiguous. V was cut by 3 bases and J by 6 bases, with 9 bases left in between. Per the germline V gene, CDR1 is SNHLY and CDR2 is FYNNEI. CDR3 length: 12 amino acids. The CDR3 nucleotides are TGTGCCAGCAGTGACAGGCCTCTCGAGCAGTACGTC. This translates into CASSDRPLEQYV.

V is TRBV9 and J is TRBJ1-1, with 8 bases aligning to TRBD1. The germline gives CDR1 SGDLS, CDR2 YYNGEE. The CDR3 has 14 residues. V shed 1 base, J shed 1 base, and the junction held 0 bases outside the gene matches. CDR3 nucleotide sequence: TGTGCCAGCAGCGTACAGGGGGCGAACACTGAAGCTTTCTTT. Translated, it gives CASSVQGANTEAFF.